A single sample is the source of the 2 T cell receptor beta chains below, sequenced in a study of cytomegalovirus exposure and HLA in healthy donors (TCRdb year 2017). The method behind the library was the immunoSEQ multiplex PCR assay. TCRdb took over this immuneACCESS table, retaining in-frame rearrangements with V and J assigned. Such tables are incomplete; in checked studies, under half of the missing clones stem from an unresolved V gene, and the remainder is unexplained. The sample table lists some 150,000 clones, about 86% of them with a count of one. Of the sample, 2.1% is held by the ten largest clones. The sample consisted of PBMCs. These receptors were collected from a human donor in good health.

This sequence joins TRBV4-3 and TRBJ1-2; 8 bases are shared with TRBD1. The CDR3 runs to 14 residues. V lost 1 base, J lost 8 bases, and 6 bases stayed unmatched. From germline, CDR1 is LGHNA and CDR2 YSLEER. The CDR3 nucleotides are TGCGCCAGCAGCCAAGGCGGACAGGGACGGGGCTACACCTTC. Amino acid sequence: CASSQGGQGRGYTF.

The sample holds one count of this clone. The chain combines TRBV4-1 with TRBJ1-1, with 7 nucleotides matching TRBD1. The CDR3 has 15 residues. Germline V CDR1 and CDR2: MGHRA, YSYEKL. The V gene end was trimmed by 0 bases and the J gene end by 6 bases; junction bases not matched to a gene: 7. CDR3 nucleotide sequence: TGCGCCAGCAGCCAAGATTTAAGGGGGCTCGCTGAAGCTTTCTTT. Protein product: CASSQDLRGLAEAFF.